This TCR beta chain was recorded in a study of blood T cell repertoires in COVID-19. Study as a whole: The United States, Italy and Spain provided the acute and convalescent COVID-19 samples. Nucleic acid was either cDNA or gDNA, and it came from T cells, B-cell-depleted T cells, or PBMCs.

CDR1 and CDR2 (germline): LNHDA, SQIVND (reference sequence). V gave up 3 bases and J gave up 6 bases; unmatched junction bases: 2. The CDR3 consists of 14 residues. Original data processing: Cell counts per sample came from amplifying reference gene primers. Repertoires were generated with immunoSEQ multiplex PCR, while TCRdb's copy carries only in-frame clones and drops some. V, J and clone size are taken as reported in that table, and D and trimming were inferred from the DNA itself. The table records 150,000 to 200,000 clones, around 82% of them present only once. This sequence joins TRBV19 and TRBJ2-1, with 10 nucleotides matching TRBD2. The source material was peripheral blood. This clonotype originated in a woman older than 75 with acute or convalescent COVID-19. In DNA, the CDR3 is TGTGCCAGTAGTATTAGGACTAGCGGCAATGAGCAGTTCTTC. This sequence encodes CASSIRTSGNEQFF. Combining the CDR3 with reference TRBV19 and TRBJ2-1 gives the whole variable domain DGGITQSPKYLFRKEGQNVTLSCEQNLNHDAMYWYRQDPGQGLRLIYYSQIVNDFQKGDIAEGYSVSREKKESFPLTVTSAQKNPTAFYLCASSIRTSGNEQFFGPGTRLTVL.